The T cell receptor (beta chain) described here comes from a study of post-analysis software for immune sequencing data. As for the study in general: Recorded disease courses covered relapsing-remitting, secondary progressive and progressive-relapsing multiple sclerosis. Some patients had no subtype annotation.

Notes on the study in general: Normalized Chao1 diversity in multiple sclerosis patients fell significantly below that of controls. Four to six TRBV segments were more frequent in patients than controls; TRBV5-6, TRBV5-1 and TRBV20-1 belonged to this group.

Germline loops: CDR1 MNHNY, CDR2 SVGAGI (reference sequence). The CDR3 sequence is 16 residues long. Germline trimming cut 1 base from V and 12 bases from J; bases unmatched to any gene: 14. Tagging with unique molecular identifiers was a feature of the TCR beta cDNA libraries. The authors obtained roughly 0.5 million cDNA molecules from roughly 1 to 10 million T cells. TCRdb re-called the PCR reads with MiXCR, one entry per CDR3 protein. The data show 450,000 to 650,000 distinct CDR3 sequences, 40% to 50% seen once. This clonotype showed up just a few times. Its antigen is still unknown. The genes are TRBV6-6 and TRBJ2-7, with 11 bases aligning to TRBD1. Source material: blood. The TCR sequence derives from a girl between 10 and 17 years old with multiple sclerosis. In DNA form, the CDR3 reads TGTGCCAGCAGTTACTTGCCATCCGGGACAGGGGGTTATCCGTACTTC. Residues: CASSYLPSGTGGYPYF.